This TCR beta chain was identified during a study of Ad26.COV2.S vaccination and SARS-CoV-2 variants. Study context: Intramuscular Ad26.COV2.S at 5x10^10 or 1x10^11 viral particles.

The count of this clone is one. Treatment given: some 19 received Ad26.COV2.S at low or high dose, single or two shots; about 5 received placebo; per-sample allocation not given. Repertoires come from day 63 after the first vaccine or placebo injection. Germline CDR1 is MGHDK and CDR2 is SYGVNS. V shed 8 bases, J shed 3 bases, and the junction held 6 bases outside the gene matches. The CDR3 is 14 amino acids. TCRdb keeps only in-frame clones here, not all; method: immunoSEQ multiplex PCR. The repertoire holds about 320,000 clones, with around 84% as singletons. The sequencing used peripheral blood, collected in a trial of Ad26.COV2.S vaccine versus placebo. The V gene is TRBV25-1, the J gene TRBJ2-2; 7 positions agree with TRBD1. This TCR derives from a person between 18 and 65 years old who received the Ad26.COV2.S COVID-19 vaccine or a placebo. CDR3 sequence reads: CASGLTGDTGELFF. Written as DNA, the CDR3 is TGTGCCAGCGGCTTAACAGGGGACACCGGGGAGCTGTTTTTT.